The TCR beta chain described here comes from a study of blood T cell repertoires in COVID-19. Study-level information: The samples span acute and convalescent COVID-19 from the United States, Italy and Spain. T cells, B-cell-depleted T cells, or PBMCs provided the cDNA or gDNA that served as material.

TCRdb's table, derived via immunoSEQ multiplex PCR, lists solely in-frame clones and lacks some. In the table there are under 200,000 clones, about 83% of which are singletons. Per germline, CDR1 SGHDT and CDR2 YYEEEE. V lost 4 bases and J lost 2; bases outside the gene matches: 5. The CDR3 covers 14 residues. Sequences were obtained from PBMCs or T cells enriched from blood (not recorded which). The sequence derives from a woman aged 50 to 65 in a cohort exposed to, infected with or recovered from COVID-19 (not recorded which). This chain links TRBV5-6 with TRBJ1-2; 7 bases are shared with TRBD1. CDR3 nucleotides: TGTGCCAGCAGCCATACAGGGGCCAACTATGGCTACACCTTC. It is translated as CASSHTGANYGYTF.